Following are 8 T cell receptor beta chains from one sample sequenced in a study of spatial heterogeneity in lung cancer. Via MiXCR, TCRdb re-called the 5' RACE reads, giving one row per CDR3 protein. The sample consists of under 50,000 distinct CDR3 sequences, more than 4.5% of them appearing once. The sample's time point: sample taken at primary tumor resection. The source was PBMCs, collected at surgery. The source of these receptors is a female donor with early-stage non-small cell lung cancer.

This chain connects TRBV7-7 to TRBJ2-5; TRBD2 matches at 7 bases. There are 13 residues in the CDR3. With V trimmed by 2 bases and J by 7 bases, 4 bases remained unmatched. Germline V gives CDR1 SSHAT, CDR2 FNYEAQ (reference sequence). This CDR3 reads CASSLRLAGTQYF. The DNA of the CDR3 is TGTGCCAGCAGCTTAAGACTAGCTGGGACCCAGTACTTC.

The V call is TRBV20-1, the J call TRBJ2-7, with 11 bases aligning to TRBD2. The CDR3 runs 16 residues. V dropped 0 bases and J dropped 2; count of bases not matched to a gene: 6. From germline, CDR1 is DFQATT and CDR2 SNEGSKA (reference sequence). The CDR3 loop reads CSARELAGARTYEQYF. CDR3 sequence (DNA): TGCAGTGCTAGAGAACTAGCGGGGGCCCGGACCTACGAGCAGTACTTC.

This clonotype was observed a few times. The CDR3 region has the DNA TGTGCCAGCAGCTTAGAAGAGTACAATGAGCAGTTCTTC. Translation: CASSLEEYNEQFF. The rearrangement links TRBV5-6 to TRBJ2-1; D gene uncertain. Germline-derived CDR1 and CDR2 are SGHDT and YYEEEE. The CDR3 loop spans 13 amino acids. V gave up 2 bases and J gave up 4 bases, with 7 bases separating them.

This clonotype has ten or more counts. The chain joins TRBV27 to TRBJ1-6; possible D gene TRBD1, 5 bases. CDR3 length equals 18 residues. The V and J ends lost 6 bases and 0 bases respectively, with 18 bases between them. Germline-derived CDR1 and CDR2 are MNHEY and SMNVEV (reference sequence). CDR3 loop: CASRTPTRASSYNSPLHF. CDR3 nucleotide sequence: TGTGCCAGCAGAACCCCGACCAGGGCTAGCTCCTATAATTCACCCCTCCACTTT.

This clonotype was counted at least ten times. The gene calls are TRBV5-1 and TRBJ2-5; 13 bases align to TRBD2. The CDR3 is 16 amino acids. Germline V gene data show CDR1 as SGHRS and CDR2 as YFSETQ. V gave up 4 bases and J gave up 5 bases; unmatched junction bases: 8. The chain's CDR3 is CASSPGTSGESETQYF. CDR3 nucleotide sequence: TGCGCCAGCAGCCCGGGGACTAGCGGGGAGTCGGAGACCCAGTACTTC.

The chain has TRBV15 and TRBJ1-6; the D gene is possibly TRBD1 (5 bases). Germline CDR1 is LNHNV and CDR2 is YYDKDF (reference sequence). The CDR3 is 15 amino acids. V shed 0 bases and J shed 10 bases, with 13 bases lying between them. The CDR3 loop reads CATSRDRVGRSPLHF. Written as DNA, the CDR3 is TGTGCCACCAGCAGAGATCGGGTGGGACGATCACCCCTCCACTTT. The variable domain in full, completed from reference TRBV15 and TRBJ1-6, reads DAMVIQNPRYQVTQFGKPVTLSCSQTLNHNVMYWYQQKSSQAPKLLFHYYDKDFNNEADTPDNFQSRRPNTSFCFLDIRSPGLGDTAMYLCATSRDRVGRSPLHFGNGTRLTVT.

This clonotype came up a few times. The rearrangement joins TRBV2 to TRBJ2-5; D is undetermined. Germline-derived CDR1 and CDR2 are SNHLY and FYNNEI. Trimming shortened V by 0 bases and J by 1 base, and 0 bases separated the two germline ends. CDR3 size: 12 residues. The CDR3 DNA is TGTGCCAGCAGTGAAGCCCAAGAGACCCAGTACTTC. Translation: CASSEAQETQYF.

Only a few counts were recorded for this clonotype. The chain joins TRBV7-8 to TRBJ1-4; D remains ambiguous. The CDR3 spans 18 residues. Germline CDR1 reads SGHVS; CDR2 reads FQNEAQ. V was trimmed by 2 bases and J by 0 bases, leaving 16 bases between them. The CDR3: CASSLMVLRSSTNEKLFF. The CDR3 bases are TGTGCCAGCAGCTTAATGGTGTTAAGGAGTTCAACTAATGAAAAACTGTTTTTT.